This T cell receptor beta chain was identified in a study of tumor and adjacent non-tumor tissue in lung cancer. A word on this clonotype: With a much larger clone just one base away, this may be a read error.

RNA was extracted from bulk tissue without any cell sorting. A modified ARM-PCR protocol with three rounds of nested PCR amplified TCRbeta. TCRdb reprocessed the multiplex PCR reads via MiXCR and lists one record per CDR3 protein. Of about 200,000 distinct CDR3 sequences listed, about 76% were seen once; the top ten hold under 30%. The CDR3 runs 14 residues. V lost 1 base to trimming and J lost 3 bases, with 10 bases between them. Germline lookup yields CDR1 SGHRS and CDR2 YFSETQ. Sequencing was performed on lung tumor tissue. This sequence joins TRBV5-1 and TRBJ2-5; no clear D. This clonotype was obtained from a man aged 55 to 70 with non-small cell lung cancer. CDR3 loop: CASSLTEAKETQYF. DNA for the CDR3: TGCGCCAGCAGCTTGACAGAGGCTAAAGAGACCCAGTACTTC.